The rows below give T cell receptor beta chains drawn from one sample of a study of T cell responses to AZD1222 COVID-19 vaccine. The data were produced by immunoSEQ multiplex PCR, yet TCRdb's version contains in-frame clones alone and is incomplete. Of 90,000 to 150,000 clones in the sample, around nine tenths were seen once. The starting material was peripheral blood, obtained 28 days after the second AZD1222 dose. The receptors were gathered from an adult who received the AZD1222 COVID-19 vaccine. CDR3s include the opening cysteine and the closing phenylalanine or tryptophan. The D gene is left open where the match is weak. A row's size may be missing; if present it is once, few, many or a size class.

>TRBV7-9|-|TRBJ2-1|TRBD2
CASVRGVGSGTSSYNEQFF
TGTGCCAGCGTTCGCGGGGTTGGTTCCGGGACTAGTTCGTACAATGAGCAGTTCTTC
>TRBV2|few|TRBJ1-1|TRBD1
CASSLQGMNTEAFF
TGTGCCAGCAGCTTACAGGGGATGAACACTGAAGCTTTCTTT
>TRBV7-9|few|TRBJ1-5|-
CASSLNGGREPQHF
TGTGCCAGCAGCCTGAATGGAGGGAGAGAGCCCCAGCATTTT
>TRBV30|-|TRBJ2-1|-
CAWSHQFGEQFF
TGTGCCTGGAGTCACCAGTTCGGGGAGCAGTTCTTC
>TRBV15|-|TRBJ2-3|-
CATSAGLGGDTQYF
TGTGCCACCAGCGCGGGCTTAGGGGGAGATACGCAGTATTTT
>TRBV7-2|-|TRBJ2-7|-
CASSLAPRWNGGSYEQYF
TGTGCCAGCAGCTTAGCTCCAAGATGGAACGGCGGATCCTACGAGCAGTACTTC
>TRBV9|once|TRBJ2-2|-
CASSGWYTGELFF
TGTGCCAGCAGCGGATGGTACACCGGGGAGCTGTTTTTT
>TRBV27|-|TRBJ2-7|-
CASSLSGGQRVNEQYF
TGTGCCAGCAGTTTAAGTGGTGGACAACGTGTCAACGAGCAGTACTTC
>TRBV7-8|-|TRBJ2-7|TRBD2
CASSLGAGAATYEQYF
TGTGCCAGCAGCTTAGGGGCGGGAGCGGCTACCTACGAGCAGTACTTC
>TRBV5-4|-|TRBJ1-3|-
CASSLEGVGNTIYF
TGTGCCAGCAGCTTGGAAGGGGTAGGAAACACCATATATTTT
>TRBV10-1|-|TRBJ2-5|TRBD2
CASSERGSKETQYF
TGCGCCAGCAGTGAACGCGGGAGTAAAGAGACCCAGTACTTC
>TRBV18|-|TRBJ1-5|-
CASSPSSGGNQPQHF
TGTGCCAGCTCACCATCGTCGGGAGGCAATCAGCCCCAGCATTTT
>TRBV2|-|TRBJ2-1|-
CASSDREDNEQFF
TGTGCCAGCAGTGACAGGGAGGACAATGAGCAGTTCTTC
>TRBV11-3|-|TRBJ1-3|-
CASSKSVGNTIYF
TGTGCCAGCAGCAAAAGCGTGGGAAACACCATATATTTT
>TRBV29-1|-|TRBJ2-7|-
CSVRLTGYEQYF
TGCAGCGTTCGACTGACGGGCTACGAGCAGTACTTC
>TRBV27|-|TRBJ1-3|-
CASSLGVPGNTIYF
TGTGCCAGCAGTTTAGGGGTTCCTGGAAACACCATATATTTT
>TRBV20-1|few|TRBJ2-7|-
CSASKGGSYEQYF
TGCAGTGCTAGTAAGGGGGGATCCTACGAGCAGTACTTC
>TRBV5-1|-|TRBJ2-7|-
CASSEAYEQYF
TGCGCCAGCAGCGAAGCCTACGAGCAGTACTTC
>TRBV5-4|-|TRBJ2-7|-
CASSHERWEQYF
TGTGCCAGCAGCCATGAAAGGTGGGAGCAGTACTTC
>TRBV9|-|TRBJ1-3|-
CASSVSPVPAGNTIYF
TGTGCCAGCAGCGTAAGTCCGGTCCCCGCCGGAAACACCATATATTTT
>TRBV2|-|TRBJ2-5|-
CASTLQGEEETQYF
TGTGCCAGCACCCTCCAGGGAGAGGAGGAGACCCAGTACTTC
>TRBV10-1|-|TRBJ2-2|-
CASSGGANTGELFF
TGCGCCAGCTCCGGCGGAGCGAACACCGGGGAGCTGTTTTTT
>TRBV11-1|-|TRBJ2-7|-
CASSSGNMTLSYEQYF
TGTGCCAGCAGCTCAGGGAACATGACGCTCTCCTACGAGCAGTACTTC
>TRBV7-3|-|TRBJ2-3|-
CASSPFRDERDTQYF
TGTGCCAGCAGCCCTTTTAGGGACGAACGGGATACGCAGTATTTT
>TRBV5-1|-|TRBJ2-5|TRBD2
CASSLAAGGFQETQYF
TGCGCCAGCAGCTTGGCAGCGGGAGGCTTCCAAGAGACCCAGTACTTC
>TRBV18|-|TRBJ2-7|TRBD1
CASSLQTGAAIEQYF
TGTGCCAGCTCACTTCAGACAGGGGCGGCGATCGAGCAGTACTTC
>TRBV6-5|-|TRBJ2-3|-
CASRTGTGADTQYF
TGTGCCAGCAGGACCGGGACCGGAGCAGATACGCAGTATTTT
>TRBV11-3|-|TRBJ2-7|-
CASSLGSGREQYF
TGTGCCAGCAGCCTGGGCTCTGGTCGCGAGCAGTACTTC
>TRBV2|-|TRBJ1-1|-
CASTSQGGDTEAFF
TGTGCCAGCACCTCACAGGGAGGAGACACTGAAGCTTTCTTT
>TRBV6-2/TRBV6-3|-|TRBJ2-2|TRBD1
CASSSLKTGFAGELFF
TGTGCCAGCAGTTCCCTTAAGACAGGGTTCGCCGGGGAGCTGTTTTTT
>TRBV5-1|-|TRBJ1-1|-
CASSLTFGTTEAFF
TGCGCCAGCAGCTTGACATTTGGGACGACTGAAGCTTTCTTT
>TRBV7-2|-|TRBJ2-7|TRBD2
CASSLRLAAYEQYF
TGTGCCAGCAGCTTAAGACTAGCGGCCTACGAGCAGTACTTC
>TRBV11-2|once|TRBJ2-3|-
CASSPHALRTDTQYF
TGTGCCAGCAGCCCCCATGCCCTTCGCACAGATACGCAGTATTTT
>TRBV5-4|-|TRBJ2-5|-
CASSLSSRDETQYF
TGTGCCAGCAGCTTGTCTTCCCGGGACGAGACCCAGTACTTC
>TRBV28|-|TRBJ1-5|-
CASSLSRTTRSNQPQHF
TGTGCCAGCAGTTTATCCCGGACAACCCGTAGCAATCAGCCCCAGCATTTT